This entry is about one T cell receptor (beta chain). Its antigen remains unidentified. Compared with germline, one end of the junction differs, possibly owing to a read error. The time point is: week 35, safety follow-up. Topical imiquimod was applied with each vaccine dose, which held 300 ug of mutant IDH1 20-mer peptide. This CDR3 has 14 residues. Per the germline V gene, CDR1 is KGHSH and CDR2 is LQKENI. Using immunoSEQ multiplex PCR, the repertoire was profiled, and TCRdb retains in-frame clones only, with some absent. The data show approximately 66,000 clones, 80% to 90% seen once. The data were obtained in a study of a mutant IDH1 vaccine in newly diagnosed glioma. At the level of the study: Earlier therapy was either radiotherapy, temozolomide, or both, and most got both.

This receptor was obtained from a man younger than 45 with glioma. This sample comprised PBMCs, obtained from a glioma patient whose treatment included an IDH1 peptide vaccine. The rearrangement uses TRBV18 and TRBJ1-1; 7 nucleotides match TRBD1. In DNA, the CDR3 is TGTGCCAGCTCACCCGACAGGGTGAAGACTGAAGCTTTCTTT. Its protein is CASSPDRVKTEAFF.